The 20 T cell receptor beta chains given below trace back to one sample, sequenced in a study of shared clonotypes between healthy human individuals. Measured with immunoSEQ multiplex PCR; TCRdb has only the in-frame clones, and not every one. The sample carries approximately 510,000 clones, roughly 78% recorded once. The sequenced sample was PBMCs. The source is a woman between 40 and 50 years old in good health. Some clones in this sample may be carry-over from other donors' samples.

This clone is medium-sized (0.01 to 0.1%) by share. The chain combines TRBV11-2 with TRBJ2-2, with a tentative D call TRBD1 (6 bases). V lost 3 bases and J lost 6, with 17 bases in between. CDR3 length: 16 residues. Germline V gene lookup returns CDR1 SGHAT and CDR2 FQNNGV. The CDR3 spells CASSFTPTGSAGELFF. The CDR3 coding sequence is TGTGCCAGCAGCTTCACACCAACAGGGTCGGCCGGGGAGCTGTTTTTT.

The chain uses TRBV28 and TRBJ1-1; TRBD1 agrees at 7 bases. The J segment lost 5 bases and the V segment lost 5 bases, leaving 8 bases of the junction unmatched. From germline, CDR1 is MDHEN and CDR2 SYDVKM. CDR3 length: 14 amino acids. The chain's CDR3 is CASSQQGPRTEAFF. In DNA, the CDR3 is TGTGCCAGCAGTCAACAGGGGCCTAGGACTGAAGCTTTCTTT.

CDR3 in DNA: TGTGCCACCAGCAGAGATGTGGTAGATCCTGAAGCTTTCTTT. Its translation is CATSRDVVDPEAFF. The V gene is TRBV15, the J gene TRBJ1-1; D gene unclear. The CDR3 consists of 14 residues. Germline assignment: CDR1 LNHNV and CDR2 YYDKDF (reference sequence). The germline V and J ends were trimmed by 0 bases and 6 bases, with 11 bases remaining between them.

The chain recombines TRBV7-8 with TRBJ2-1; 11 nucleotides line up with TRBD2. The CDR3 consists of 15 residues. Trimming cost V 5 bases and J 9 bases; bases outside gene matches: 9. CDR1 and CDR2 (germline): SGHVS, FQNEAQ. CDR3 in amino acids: CASSARVAGGSEQFF. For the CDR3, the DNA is TGTGCCAGCAGCGCCCGGGTAGCGGGAGGGTCTGAGCAGTTCTTC.

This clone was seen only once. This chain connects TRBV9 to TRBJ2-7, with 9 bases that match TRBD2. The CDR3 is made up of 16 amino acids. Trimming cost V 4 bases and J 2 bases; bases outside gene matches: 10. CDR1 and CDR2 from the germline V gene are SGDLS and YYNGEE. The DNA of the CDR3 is TGTGCCAGCAGCTTAGTAGCGGGAGTAGGTCCCTACGAGCAGTACTTC. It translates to CASSLVAGVGPYEQYF.

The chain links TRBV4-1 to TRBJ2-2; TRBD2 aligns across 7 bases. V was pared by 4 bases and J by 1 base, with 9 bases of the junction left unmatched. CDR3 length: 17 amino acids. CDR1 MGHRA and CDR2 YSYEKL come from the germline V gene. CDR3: CASSRGELALNTGELFF. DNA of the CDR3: TGCGCCAGCAGCCGAGGGGAACTAGCGTTGAACACCGGGGAGCTGTTTTTT.

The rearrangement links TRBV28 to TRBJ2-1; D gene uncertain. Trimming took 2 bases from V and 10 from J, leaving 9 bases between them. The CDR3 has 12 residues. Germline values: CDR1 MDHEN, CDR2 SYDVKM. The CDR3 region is CASSLQRIEQFF. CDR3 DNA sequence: TGTGCCAGCAGTTTACAGCGAATAGAGCAGTTCTTC. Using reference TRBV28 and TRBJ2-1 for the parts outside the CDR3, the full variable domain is DVKVTQSSRYLVKRTGEKVFLECVQDMDHENMFWYRQDPGLGLRLIYFSYDVKMKEKGDIPEGYSVSREKKERFSLILESASTNQTSMYLCASSLQRIEQFFGPGTRLTVL.

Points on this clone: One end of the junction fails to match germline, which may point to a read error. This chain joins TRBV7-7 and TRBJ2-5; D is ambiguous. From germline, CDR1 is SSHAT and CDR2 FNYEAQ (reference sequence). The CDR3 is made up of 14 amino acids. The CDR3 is CASSPAVVGETQYF. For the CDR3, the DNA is TGTGCTAGCAGCCCCGCAGTGGTTGGAGAGACCCAGTACTTC. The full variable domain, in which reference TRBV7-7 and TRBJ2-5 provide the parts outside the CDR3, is GAGVSQSPRYKVTKRGQDVTLRCDPISSHATLYWYQQALGQGPEFLTYFNYEAQPDKSGLPSDRFSAERPEGSISTLTIQRTEQRDSAMYRCASSPAVVGETQYFGPGTRLLVL.

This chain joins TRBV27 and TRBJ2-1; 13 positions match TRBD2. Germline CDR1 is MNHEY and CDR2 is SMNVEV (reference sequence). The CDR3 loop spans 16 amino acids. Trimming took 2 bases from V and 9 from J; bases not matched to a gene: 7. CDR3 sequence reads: CASSLILAGGPGEQFF. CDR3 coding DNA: TGTGCCAGCAGTTTAATACTAGCGGGAGGGCCTGGTGAGCAGTTCTTC.

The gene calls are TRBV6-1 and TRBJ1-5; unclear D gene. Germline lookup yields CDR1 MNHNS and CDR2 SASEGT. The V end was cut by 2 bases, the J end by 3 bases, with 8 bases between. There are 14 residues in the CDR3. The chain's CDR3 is CASSELGYNQPQHF. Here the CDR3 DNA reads TGTGCCAGCAGTGAATTGGGGTACAATCAGCCCCAGCATTTT.

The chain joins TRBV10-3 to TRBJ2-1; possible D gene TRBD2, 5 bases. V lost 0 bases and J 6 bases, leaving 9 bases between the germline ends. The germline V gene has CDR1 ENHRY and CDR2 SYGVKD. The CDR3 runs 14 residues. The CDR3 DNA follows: TGTGCCATCAGTGAGTCGTTAGAGGGCAATGAGCAGTTCTTC. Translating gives CAISESLEGNEQFF.

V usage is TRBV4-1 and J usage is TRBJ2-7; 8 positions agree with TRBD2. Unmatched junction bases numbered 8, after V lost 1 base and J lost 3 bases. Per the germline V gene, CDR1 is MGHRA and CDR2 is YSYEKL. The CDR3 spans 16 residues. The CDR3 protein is CASSQVSAGVHYEQYF. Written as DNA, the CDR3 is TGCGCCAGCAGCCAAGTCTCAGCGGGAGTTCACTACGAGCAGTACTTC.

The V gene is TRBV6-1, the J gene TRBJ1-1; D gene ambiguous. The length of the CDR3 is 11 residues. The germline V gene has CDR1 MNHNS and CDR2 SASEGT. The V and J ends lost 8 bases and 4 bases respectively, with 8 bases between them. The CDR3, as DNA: TGTGCCAGCTGGCCGGGCACTGAAGCTTTCTTT. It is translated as CASWPGTEAFF.

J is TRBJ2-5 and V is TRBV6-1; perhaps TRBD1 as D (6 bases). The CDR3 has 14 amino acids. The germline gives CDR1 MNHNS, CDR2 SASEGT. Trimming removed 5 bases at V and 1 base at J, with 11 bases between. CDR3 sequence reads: CASSSQGLQETQYF. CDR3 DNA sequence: TGTGCCAGCAGTTCACAGGGCCTCCAAGAGACCCAGTACTTC.

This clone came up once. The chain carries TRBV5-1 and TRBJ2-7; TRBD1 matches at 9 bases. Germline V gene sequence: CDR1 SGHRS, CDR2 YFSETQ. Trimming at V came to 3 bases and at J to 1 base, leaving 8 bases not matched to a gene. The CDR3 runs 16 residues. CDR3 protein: CASSWGAGQGSYEQYF. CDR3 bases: TGCGCCAGCAGCTGGGGTGCGGGACAGGGATCCTACGAGCAGTACTTC.

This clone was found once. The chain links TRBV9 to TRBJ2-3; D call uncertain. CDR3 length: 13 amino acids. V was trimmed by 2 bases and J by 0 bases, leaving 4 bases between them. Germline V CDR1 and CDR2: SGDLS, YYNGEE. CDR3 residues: CASSVTSTDTQYF. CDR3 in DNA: TGTGCCAGCAGCGTCACTAGCACAGATACGCAGTATTTT.

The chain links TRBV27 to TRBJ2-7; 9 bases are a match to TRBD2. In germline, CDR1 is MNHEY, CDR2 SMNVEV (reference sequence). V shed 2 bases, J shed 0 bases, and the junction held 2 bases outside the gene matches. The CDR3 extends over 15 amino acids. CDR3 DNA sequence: TGTGCCAGCAGTTTAGCGGGAGGGAGCTCCTACGAGCAGTACTTC. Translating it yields CASSLAGGSSYEQYF.

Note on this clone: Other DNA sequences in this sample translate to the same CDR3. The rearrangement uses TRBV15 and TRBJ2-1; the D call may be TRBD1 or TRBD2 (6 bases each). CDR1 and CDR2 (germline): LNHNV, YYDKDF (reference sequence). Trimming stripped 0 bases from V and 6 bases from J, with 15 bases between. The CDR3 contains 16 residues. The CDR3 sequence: CATSRDPEGGRNEQFF. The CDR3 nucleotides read TGTGCCACCAGCAGAGACCCGGAGGGGGGTCGCAATGAGCAGTTCTTC. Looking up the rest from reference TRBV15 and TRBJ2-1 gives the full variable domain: DAMVIQNPRYQVTQFGKPVTLSCSQTLNHNVMYWYQQKSSQAPKLLFHYYDKDFNNEADTPDNFQSRRPNTSFCFLDIRSPGLGDTAMYLCATSRDPEGGRNEQFFGPGTRLTVL.

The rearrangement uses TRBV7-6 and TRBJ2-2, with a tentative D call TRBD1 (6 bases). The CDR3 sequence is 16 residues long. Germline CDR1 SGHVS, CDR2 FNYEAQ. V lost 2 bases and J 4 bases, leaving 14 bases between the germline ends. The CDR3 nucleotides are TGTGCCAGCAGCTTAATCAGGGGAAAACTCACCGGGGAGCTGTTTTTT. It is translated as CASSLIRGKLTGELFF.

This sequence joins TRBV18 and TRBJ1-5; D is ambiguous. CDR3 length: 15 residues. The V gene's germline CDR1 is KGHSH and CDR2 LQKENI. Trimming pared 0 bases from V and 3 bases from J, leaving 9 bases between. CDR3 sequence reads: CASSPPGGPNQPQHF. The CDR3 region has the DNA TGTGCCAGCTCACCACCGGGAGGGCCCAATCAGCCCCAGCATTTT. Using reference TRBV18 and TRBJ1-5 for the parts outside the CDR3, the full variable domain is NAGVMQNPRHLVRRRGQEARLRCSPMKGHSHVYWYRQLPEEGLKFMVYLQKENIIDESGMPKERFSAEFPKEGPSILRIQQVVRGDSAAYFCASSPPGGPNQPQHFGDGTRLSIL.